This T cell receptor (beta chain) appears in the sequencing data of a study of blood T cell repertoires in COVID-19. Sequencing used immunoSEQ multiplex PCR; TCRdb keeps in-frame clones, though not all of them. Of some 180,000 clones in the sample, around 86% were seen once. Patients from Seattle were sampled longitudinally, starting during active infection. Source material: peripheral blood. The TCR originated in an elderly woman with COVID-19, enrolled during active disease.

The CDR3 reads CAGMRGDSDTQYF. As DNA, the CDR3 is TGTGCCGGAATGAGAGGAGACAGTGATACGCAGTATTTT. The chain uses TRBV18 and TRBJ2-3; tentative D call: TRBD1 (5 bases). V dropped 11 bases and J dropped 6 bases, with 18 bases sitting between them. The CDR3 is 13 amino acids. The germline V gene encodes CDR1 KGHSH and CDR2 LQKENI.